This TCR beta chain came from a study of CD8+ T cells in alopecia areata. Germline loops: CDR1 SGHTA, CDR2 FQGNSA. Trimming cost V 8 bases and J 1 base; bases outside gene matches: 2. CDR3 size: 13 residues. Study results and limitations: Greater clonality was observed in lesional scalp samples, especially alopecia totalis/universalis, versus normal scalp.

This clone turned up a few times. Its cognate antigen is unknown. Extracted RNA was reverse transcribed into cDNA, the sequencing template. TCRdb keeps only in-frame clones here, not all; method: immunoSEQ multiplex PCR. This sample yields under 200,000 clones, of which just over 65% are seen a single time; 0.9% to 1% belongs to the top ten. Treatment reported: oral pan-JAK inhibitor, 5-10 mg twice daily. This sequence joins TRBV7-2 and TRBJ1-1; 9 bases are a match to TRBD1. The sequence came from a human donor with alopecia areata. The material sequenced was CD4+ T cells sorted from blood, taken at week 4, from a patient treated with tofacitinib. The CDR3 DNA reads as TGTGCCAGCCGGACAGGGGCGAACACTGAAGCTTTCTTT. Translating it yields CASRTGANTEAFF. The whole variable domain, filled in from reference TRBV7-2 and TRBJ1-1, reads GAGVSQSPSNKVTEKGKDVELRCDPISGHTALYWYRQSLGQGLEFLIYFQGNSAPDKSGLPSDRFSAERTGGSVSTLTIQRTQQEDSAVYLCASRTGANTEAFFGQGTRLTVV.